This T cell receptor beta chain stems from a study of blood T cell repertoires in COVID-19. Whole-study context: The cDNA or gDNA used as material had been derived from T cells, B-cell-depleted T cells, or PBMCs.

Germline-derived CDR1 and CDR2 are MDHEN and SYDVKM. This CDR3 is 13 amino acids long. The V end was cut by 7 bases, the J end by 5 bases, with 14 bases between. Per the original data handling: Reference gene primer amplification gave nucleated cell count estimates. Some clones are missing from TCRdb's copy, which holds only in-frame ones; the method was immunoSEQ multiplex PCR. Clone size and the V and J calls come from that table; the DNA yielded D and trimming. Among nearly 110,000 clones, about 82% were seen once, and the ten largest hold 6.2%. Seattle-derived patients entered the study during active infection and were followed longitudinally. This clone was observed a few times.

The sample consisted of peripheral blood. The V gene is TRBV28, the J gene TRBJ1-1; D unclear. The origin of this receptor is a man older than 75 with COVID-19, enrolled during active disease. CDR3 region: CASTSGRATEAFF. CDR3 bases: TGTGCCAGCACCTCTGGGAGGGCGACTGAAGCTTTCTTT.